This T cell receptor beta chain was captured in a study of cytotoxic CD8 clonotypes in ibrutinib-treated CLL (dated by TCRdb to the early 2020s). In terms of the full investigation: In this cohort, approximately 15 patients were treatment-naive and fewer than 13 were relapsed/refractory, while some 18 had unmutated IGHV. Cryopreserved peripheral blood mononuclear cells were obtained prior to treatment, at the time of response, and at either disease progression or sustained remission. Longitudinal samples were available for about 30% of the roughly 86 trial participants. Response samples were taken after a median of approximately 12 months on treatment, ranging from 6 to 36 months. Every sample from remission and from progressive disease was obtained while the patients were still on ibrutinib. Responses were partial in around 25 patients and complete in 2; after median about 70 months follow-up, some 14 stayed in remission and roughly twelve progressed. An average of approximately 260,000 productive templates and some 99,000 productive rearrangements was obtained per sample. General findings and caveats noted by the study authors: At ibrutinib response clonality went up, during sustained remission it held steady, and at progression it dropped back toward baseline. Public clonotypes were rare and either shrank or stayed stable during treatment, and the rise in clonality at ibrutinib response reflected expansion of private clonotypes. At baseline, clonality was higher than in age-matched healthy donors and showed a strong correlation with circulating CD8+ T-cell counts. Sustained-remission and progressing patients did not have matched sampling times, and lymph node repertoires were not examined.

CDR1 and CDR2 are read off the germline V gene as ENHRY and SYGVKD. There are 13 amino acids in the CDR3, from cysteine to phenylalanine inclusive. The sequence is cut down to CDR3 DNA, 39 bases in frame from base 1. V gives up 4 bases and J gives up 1 base, and the segment between their germline ends measures 7 bases. A MiSeq instrument was used for deep resolution sequencing, which targeted depths ranging from 1 in 1 million up to 1 in 200,000 T cells, with coverage averaging 10x for each clonotype. TCR beta libraries were generated with the immunoSEQ hsTCRB Kit. The authors' pipeline ran thus. ImmunoSEQ Data Assistant and ImmunoSEQ Analyzer were used for data analysis, and V, D and J genes were assigned according to IMGT definitions. Clonality, which ranges from 0 to 1, was calculated as one minus the normalized Shannon entropy of productive rearrangement frequencies. Only overrepresented clonotypes making up at least 0.05% of each patient's repertoire were included in the public clonotype analysis. Thirteen repertoires from age-matched healthy donors, obtained from immuneACCESS, served as clonality controls. The source is immuneACCESS, and TCRdb retained only in-frame sequences with V and J called. Part of the clones is not carried over; for the studies checked, unresolved V genes explain less than half of this, and the remainder is unexplained. That table supplies the V and J calls and clone size; D and trimming were determined from the DNA. This sample has some 350,000 clones in its table, and roughly 67% of those were observed once. Just under 6.5% of the sample is held by the ten biggest clonotypes.

This clone was seen more than once but under ten times. Its antigen remains undetermined. No much larger clone is present one base from it, and per-base qualities are unavailable. For TCR beta library preparation, about 2 micrograms of genomic DNA was extracted from cryopreserved PBMCs. Longitudinal blood samples from CLL patients on ibrutinib monotherapy underwent high-throughput TCR beta sequencing. The patients took part in an open-label, single-center phase 2 trial of ibrutinib monotherapy. This sample comprised PBMCs, obtained after 36 months of ibrutinib treatment. The receptor comes from a human donor with chronic lymphocytic leukemia. The V and J segments used are TRBV10-3 and TRBJ1-1, with the D gene not clear enough to name. The DNA is as follows: TGTGCCATCAGTGTGGGCAAGAACACTGAAGCTTTCTTT. Translated, it reads CAISVGKNTEAFF.